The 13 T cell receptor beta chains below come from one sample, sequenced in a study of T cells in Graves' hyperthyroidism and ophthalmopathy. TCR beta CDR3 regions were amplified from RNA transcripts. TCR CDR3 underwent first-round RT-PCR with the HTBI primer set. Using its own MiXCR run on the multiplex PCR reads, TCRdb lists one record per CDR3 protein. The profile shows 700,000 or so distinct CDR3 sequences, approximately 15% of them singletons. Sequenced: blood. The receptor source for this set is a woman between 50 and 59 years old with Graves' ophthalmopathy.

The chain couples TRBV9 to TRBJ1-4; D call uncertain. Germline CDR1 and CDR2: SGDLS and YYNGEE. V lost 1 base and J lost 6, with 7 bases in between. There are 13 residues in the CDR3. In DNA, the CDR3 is TGTGCCAGCAGCGTAACCTTGCATGAAAAACTGTTTTTT. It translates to CASSVTLHEKLFF.

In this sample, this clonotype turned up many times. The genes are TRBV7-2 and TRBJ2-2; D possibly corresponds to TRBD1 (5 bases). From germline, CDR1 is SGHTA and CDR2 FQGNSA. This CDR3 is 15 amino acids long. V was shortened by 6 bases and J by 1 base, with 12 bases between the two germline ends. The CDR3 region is CASSYVRVNTGELFF. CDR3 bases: TGTGCCAGCAGTTACGTCAGGGTGAACACCGGGGAGCTGTTTTTT.

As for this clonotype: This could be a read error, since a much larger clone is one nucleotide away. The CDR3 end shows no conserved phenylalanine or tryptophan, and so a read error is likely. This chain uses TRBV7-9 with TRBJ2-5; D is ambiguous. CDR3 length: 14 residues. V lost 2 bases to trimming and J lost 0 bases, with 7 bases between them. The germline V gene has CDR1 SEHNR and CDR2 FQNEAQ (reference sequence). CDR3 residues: CASSLSRYQETQYS. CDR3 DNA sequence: TGTGCCAGCAGCTTAAGTCGCTACCAAGAGACCCAGTACTCC.

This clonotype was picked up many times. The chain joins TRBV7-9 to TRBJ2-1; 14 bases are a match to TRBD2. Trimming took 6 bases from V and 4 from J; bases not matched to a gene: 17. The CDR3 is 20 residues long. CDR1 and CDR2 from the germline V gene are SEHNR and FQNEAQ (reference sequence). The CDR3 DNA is TGTGCCAGCAGACAAACCCGGGACAGAGGGACTAGCGGGAGTTACAATGAGCAGTTCTTC. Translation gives CASRQTRDRGTSGSYNEQFF.

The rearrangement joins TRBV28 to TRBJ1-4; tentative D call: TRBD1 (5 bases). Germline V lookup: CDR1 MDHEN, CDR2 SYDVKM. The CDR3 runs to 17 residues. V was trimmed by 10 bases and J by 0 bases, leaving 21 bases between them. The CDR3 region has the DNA TGTGCCAAGCCGAGCAATCCGGGGGAAGCAACTAATGAAAAACTGTTTTTT. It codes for CAKPSNPGEATNEKLFF.

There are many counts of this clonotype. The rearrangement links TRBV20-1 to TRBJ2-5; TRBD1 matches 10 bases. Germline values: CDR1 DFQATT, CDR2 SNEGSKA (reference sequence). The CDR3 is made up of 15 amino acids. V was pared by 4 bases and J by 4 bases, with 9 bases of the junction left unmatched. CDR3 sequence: CSATPQTGGIETQYF. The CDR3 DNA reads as TGCAGTGCTACACCACAGACAGGGGGCATAGAGACCCAGTACTTC.

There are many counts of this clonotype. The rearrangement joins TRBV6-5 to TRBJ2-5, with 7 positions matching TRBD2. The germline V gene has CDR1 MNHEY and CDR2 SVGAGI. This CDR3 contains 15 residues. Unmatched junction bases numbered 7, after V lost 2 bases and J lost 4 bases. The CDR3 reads CASSYATSAGETQYF. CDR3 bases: TGTGCCAGCAGTTACGCCACTAGCGCTGGAGAGACCCAGTACTTC.

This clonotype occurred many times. DNA of the CDR3: TGCAGTGCCTTAAATCTAGCGGGAGTGATCCATGAGCAGTTCTTC. Its protein product is CSALNLAGVIHEQFF. This chain joins TRBV20-1 and TRBJ2-1, with 10 bases fitting TRBD2. The V gene's germline CDR1 is DFQATT and CDR2 SNEGSKA (reference sequence). This CDR3 has 15 amino acids. V gave up 6 bases and J gave up 8 bases; unmatched junction bases: 13.

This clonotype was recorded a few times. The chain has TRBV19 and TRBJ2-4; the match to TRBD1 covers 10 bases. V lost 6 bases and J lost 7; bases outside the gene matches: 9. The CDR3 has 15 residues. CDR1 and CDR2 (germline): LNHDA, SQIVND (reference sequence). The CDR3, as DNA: TGTGCCAGTAGCTCCGGGACAGGGGATGTGAACATTCAGTACTTC. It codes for CASSSGTGDVNIQYF.

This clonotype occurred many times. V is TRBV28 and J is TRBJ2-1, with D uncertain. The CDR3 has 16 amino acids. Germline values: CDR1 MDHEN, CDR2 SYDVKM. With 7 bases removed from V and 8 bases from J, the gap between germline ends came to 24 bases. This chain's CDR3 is CASKSHEERVIDEQFF. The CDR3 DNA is TGTGCCAGCAAGTCCCATGAGGAAAGGGTGATCGATGAGCAGTTCTTC.

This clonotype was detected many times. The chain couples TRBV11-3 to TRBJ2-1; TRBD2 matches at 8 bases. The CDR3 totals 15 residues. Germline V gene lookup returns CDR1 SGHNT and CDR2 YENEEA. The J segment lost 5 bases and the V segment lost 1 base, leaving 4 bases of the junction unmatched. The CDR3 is CASSLGELADNEQFF. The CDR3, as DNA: TGTGCCAGCAGCTTAGGTGAACTAGCGGACAATGAGCAGTTCTTC.

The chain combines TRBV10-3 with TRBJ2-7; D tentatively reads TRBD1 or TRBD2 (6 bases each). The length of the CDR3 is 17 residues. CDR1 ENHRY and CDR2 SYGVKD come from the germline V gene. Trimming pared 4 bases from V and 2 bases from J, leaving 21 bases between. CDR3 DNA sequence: TGTGCCATCAGTGGAGGGGGAGGCGGGAAGAGTGCCTACGAGCAGTACTTC. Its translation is CAISGGGGGKSAYEQYF.

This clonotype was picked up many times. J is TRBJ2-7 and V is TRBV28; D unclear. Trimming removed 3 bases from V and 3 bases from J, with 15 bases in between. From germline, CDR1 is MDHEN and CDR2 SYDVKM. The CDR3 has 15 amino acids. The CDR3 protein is CASSFSFTDGYEQYF. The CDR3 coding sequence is TGTGCCAGCAGTTTCTCCTTCACGGACGGCTACGAGCAGTACTTC.